The present T cell receptor (beta chain) was sequenced within a study of PD-L1 blockade in urothelial cancer. The time point denotes: peripheral blood 6 weeks after treatment start. The V segment lost 4 bases and the J segment 8 bases; nucleotides outside the gene matches: 1. The CDR3 runs 13 residues. The germline V gene has CDR1 SGHAT and CDR2 FQDESV (reference sequence). The table came from immunoSEQ multiplex PCR; TCRdb's copy has only in-frame clones and leaves some out. Among over 70,000 clones listed, roughly 83% were seen once. The genes are TRBV11-1 and TRBJ1-4, with 10 positions matching TRBD1. Sequences were derived from PBMCs, sampled around atezolizumab (anti-PD-L1) treatment. The receptor was derived from a man aged 65-85 years with urothelial cancer. CDR3: CASSSDRGEKLFF. In DNA form, the CDR3 reads TGTGCCAGCAGCTCGGACAGGGGGGAAAAACTGTTTTTT.